The T cell receptor beta chain described here comes from a study of early T cells in non-severe SARS-CoV-2 infection (dated by TCRdb to about 2021). In the study overall: TCR sequencing used bulk RNA from unsorted whole blood, so alpha and beta chains could not be paired. Points the paper makes about the study in general: VDJdb matching was skewed toward anti-spike CD8 responses and likely underestimated virus-specific expansions by missing private and CD4 specificities.

The germline V gene (reference sequence) provides CDR1 DFQATT and CDR2 SNEGSKA. The CDR3 contains 14 residues, cysteine and phenylalanine counted. Only CDR3 DNA is held: 42 bases, read in frame from base 1. The V and J ends are trimmed by 5 bases and 16 bases, leaving 27 bases between them. Points on this clonotype: The antigen it recognizes is unknown. There are no base qualities to consult, and no much larger clone falls within one base.

A case-control design nested within a healthcare worker cohort in London, UK, was used, with weekly nasopharyngeal swab PCR tests and blood sampling performed. Healthcare workers were recruited during the week of the UK lockdown, between 23 and 31 March 2020, and followed weekly for up to 16 weeks. Library prep was done by 5' RACE. The run used a NextSeq 500. In the TCR library protocol, unique molecular identifiers were attached to individual cDNA molecules to correct for PCR bias and sequencing error. Both TCR alpha and beta chains were sequenced, and tight co-correlation was observed between alpha and beta sequence abundances in each sample. The study's processing was this. Decombinator V4 was used to annotate TCR sequences for V gene, J gene and CDR3. TCRs were defined as expanded if a significant change between any two time points was detected under a Poisson model with p below 0.0001. TCR abundances were normalised to the total number of TCRs sequenced per sample and expressed as counts per million. TRAV1-2 paired with TRAJ12, TRAJ20 or TRAJ33 defined MAIT TCRs, while TRAV10 paired with TRAJ18 defined iNKT TCRs. VDJdb, accessed on 1 November 2021, was searched for TCRs annotated for CMV, EBV and SARS-CoV-2, and TCRs annotated for more than one antigen were excluded. Through fastp at Q25 and MiXCR, TCRdb rebuilt clones from the public reads, retaining in-frame beta chains. Every distinct CDR3 protein forms one entry, paired with its most common genes and DNA. The V and J calls come from TCRdb's annotation, not from the publication. For this sample the table gives more than 90,000 distinct CDR3 sequences, of which roughly an eighth were detected only once. The ten largest make up 2% to 2.5% of the sample.

Specimen: whole blood. The sequence came from an adult who was a healthcare worker with PCR-confirmed SARS-CoV-2 infection or an uninfected control (not recorded which). The chain is assembled from TRBV20-1 and TRBJ1-3, with no confidently assigned D gene. Here the CDR3 is given as CSAVGPSDGRTWYF. The nucleotide sequence is TGCAGTGCTGTAGGGCCATCCGACGGACGGACCTGGTATTTT.